The subject of this entry is one T cell receptor (beta chain). This sample stems from a study of blood T cell repertoires in COVID-19. This CDR3 is 15 amino acids long. CDR1 PRHDT and CDR2 FYEKMQ come from the germline V gene (reference sequence). The trim removed 8 bases at V and 0 bases at J, leaving 8 bases unmatched. This table comes from immunoSEQ multiplex PCR, and its TCRdb copy is limited to in-frame clones, with some not included. This sample has roughly 320,000 clones, with 70% to 90% found just once. Cohort allocation depended upon clinical history that participants reported. The clonotype was recovered from a man aged 30 to 39 who had recovered from COVID-19. This chain uses TRBV13 with TRBJ1-1; TRBD1 matches 8 bases. The specimen was PBMCs or T cells enriched from blood (not recorded which). The DNA of the CDR3 is TGTGCCAGCGCCGGACAGGGAGGCCTGAACACTGAAGCTTTCTTT. Encoded protein: CASAGQGGLNTEAFF.